Following are 23 T cell receptor beta chains from one sample sequenced in a study of T cells in Graves' hyperthyroidism and ophthalmopathy. Amplified regions were TCR beta CDR3 sequences from RNA transcripts. The HTBI primer set was used in a first-round RT-PCR of the TCR CDR3. TCRdb redid the calling of the multiplex PCR reads with MiXCR, one entry per CDR3 protein. Found here are a few hundred thousand distinct CDR3 sequences, about 16% of them singletons; the top ten hold around 3.3%. Sequencing used blood. Receptor source: a woman aged 40 to 50 with Graves' ophthalmopathy.

This clonotype occurred many times. The rearrangement joins TRBV7-8 to TRBJ2-5; TRBD1 is a possible D gene (6 bases). The V gene's germline CDR1 is SGHVS and CDR2 FQNEAQ. Trimming pared 6 bases from V and 5 bases from J, leaving 13 bases between. The CDR3 runs to 13 residues. CDR3 residues: CASSLDRSETQYF. DNA for the CDR3: TGTGCCAGCAGTCTCGACAGGTCGGAGACCCAGTACTTC.

This clonotype was counted at least ten times. This chain joins TRBV2 and TRBJ2-7, with 8 bases matching TRBD1. Germline assignment: CDR1 SNHLY and CDR2 FYNNEI. There are 16 residues in the CDR3. With 0 bases clipped from V and 0 bases from J, the junction kept 4 bases outside the gene matches. This chain's CDR3 is CASSEADRAGSYEQYF. CDR3 DNA: TGTGCCAGCAGTGAAGCGGACAGGGCGGGCTCCTACGAGCAGTACTTC.

There are a few counts of this clonotype. V is TRBV5-5 and J is TRBJ2-7, with a weak D call TRBD1 (6 bases). The V end lost 0 bases, the J end lost 7 bases, and 14 bases lay between the germline ends. This CDR3 comprises 14 residues. Per germline, CDR1 SGHKS and CDR2 YYEKEE (reference sequence). The CDR3 reads CASSLELGQGEQYF. The CDR3 DNA is TGTGCCAGCAGCTTGGAGCTGGGCCAGGGGGAGCAGTACTTC.

This clonotype came up many times. The genes are TRBV3-1 and TRBJ1-4, with TRBD1 matching 7 bases. Looked up from germline, CDR1 is LGHDT and CDR2 is YNNKEL (reference sequence). CDR3 length: 16 residues. The V and J ends lost 2 bases and 0 bases, in that order; junction bases with no gene match: 3. This CDR3 reads CASSQLGTATNEKLFF. Written as DNA, the CDR3 is TGTGCCAGCAGCCAACTGGGGACAGCAACTAATGAAAAACTGTTTTTT.

The chain uses TRBV6-5 and TRBJ2-1, with a tentative D call TRBD1 (6 bases). The CDR3 length is 15 residues. The V gene's germline CDR1 is MNHEY and CDR2 SVGAGI. Trimming removed 0 bases from V and 9 bases from J, with 15 bases in between. This CDR3 is CASSYSDLGAGEQFF. The CDR3, as DNA: TGTGCCAGCAGTTACTCGGACCTGGGGGCGGGTGAGCAGTTCTTC.

This chain links TRBV4-2 with TRBJ2-3; D is unresolved. With 1 base removed from V and 6 bases from J, the gap between germline ends came to 14 bases. Germline loops: CDR1 LGHNA, CDR2 YNFKEQ. The CDR3 is 15 residues long. CDR3 loop: CASSQGALDVDTQYF. The CDR3 DNA reads as TGTGCCAGCAGCCAAGGGGCCCTAGATGTCGATACGCAGTATTTT.

This clonotype was observed a few times. The V gene is TRBV9, the J gene TRBJ2-1; D is perhaps TRBD1 (5 bases). V lost 0 bases, J lost 4 bases, and 11 bases lay in between. In germline, CDR1 is SGDLS, CDR2 YYNGEE. This CDR3 has 15 residues. CDR3 region: CASSVGQSVYNEQFF. DNA of the CDR3: TGTGCCAGCAGCGTAGGACAGTCAGTTTACAATGAGCAGTTCTTC.

This clonotype was seen more than once but under ten times. The chain is built from TRBV11-2 and TRBJ2-2; no firm D call. Germline CDR1 and CDR2: SGHAT and FQNNGV. This CDR3 region has 14 residues. Trimming cost V 1 base and J 7 bases, with 10 bases left between them. The CDR3 reads CASSLVAGGGELFF. The CDR3 bases are TGTGCCAGCAGCTTAGTAGCCGGCGGCGGGGAGCTGTTTTTT. Filled out from reference TRBV11-2 and TRBJ2-2, the complete variable domain reads EAGVAQSPRYKIIEKRQSVAFWCNPISGHATLYWYQQILGQGPKLLIQFQNNGVVDDSQLPKDRFSAERLKGVDSTLKIQPAKLEDSAVYLCASSLVAGGGELFFGEGSRLTVL.

This clonotype was seen ten or more times. The chain uses TRBV20-1 and TRBJ2-1, with TRBD2 identical over 16 bases. CDR3 length equals 19 residues. Germline CDR1 DFQATT, CDR2 SNEGSKA (reference sequence). J was trimmed by 3 bases and V by 1 base; bases with no gene match: 9. CDR3 sequence (DNA): TGCAGTGCTAGAGCACCGGGACTAGCGGGAGGGAGGGTCTACAATGAGCAGTTCTTC. Translation gives CSARAPGLAGGRVYNEQFF.

This sequence joins TRBV7-9 and TRBJ2-2; unclear D gene. Trimming took off 4 bases at V and 0 bases at J, with 9 bases between the two ends. CDR3 length equals 15 residues. The V gene's germline CDR1 is SEHNR and CDR2 FQNEAQ (reference sequence). Here the CDR3 reads CASSSGISNTGELFF. DNA of the CDR3: TGTGCCAGCAGCTCTGGGATATCGAACACCGGGGAGCTGTTTTTT.

At least ten counts were recorded for this clonotype. The CDR3 DNA reads TGTGCCAGCAGCCCGTCGTTAGGACAGACGGATACGCAGTATTTT. This gives the protein CASSPSLGQTDTQYF. The chain carries TRBV11-3 and TRBJ2-3, with D maybe TRBD1 (6 bases). CDR3 size: 15 residues. The germline gives CDR1 SGHNT, CDR2 YENEEA. V was pared by 5 bases and J by 6 bases, with 18 bases between.

This chain links TRBV27 with TRBJ1-6, with unresolved D. The CDR3 length is 14 residues. V was shortened by 3 bases and J by 1 base, with 4 bases between the two germline ends. The germline gives CDR1 MNHEY, CDR2 SMNVEV (reference sequence). CDR3 amino acids: CASSFQSYNSPLHF. The CDR3 DNA sequence: TGTGCCAGCAGTTTTCAGTCCTATAATTCACCCCTCCACTTT.

This clonotype has at least ten counts. The V gene is TRBV20-1, the J gene TRBJ2-7, with D hard to call. The germline gives CDR1 DFQATT, CDR2 SNEGSKA (reference sequence). The CDR3 contains 15 residues. With 3 bases removed from V and 3 bases from J, the gap between germline ends came to 18 bases. This CDR3 reads CSASLRRDNLYEQYF. The CDR3 region has the DNA TGCAGTGCTAGCCTCAGACGTGACAATCTCTACGAGCAGTACTTC.

This clonotype was seen ten or more times. The J gene is TRBJ2-1, the V gene TRBV6-1; 10 bases are shared with TRBD2. V gave up 9 bases and J gave up 8 bases; unmatched junction bases: 19. Germline values: CDR1 MNHNS, CDR2 SASEGT. This CDR3 region has 17 residues. The CDR3 sequence: CASTKNFLAGERDEQFF. DNA for the CDR3: TGTGCCAGTACCAAAAATTTCCTAGCGGGAGAGCGGGATGAGCAGTTCTTC.

This clonotype was observed many times. The gene calls are TRBV6-1 and TRBJ1-1; D call uncertain. This CDR3 region has 12 residues. V lost 9 bases to trimming and J lost 1 base, with 9 bases between them. Germline lookup yields CDR1 MNHNS and CDR2 SASEGT. The CDR3 reads CASRRSNTEAFF. As DNA, the CDR3 is TGTGCCAGTCGACGGTCGAACACTGAAGCTTTCTTT.

This clonotype was observed a single time. The chain uses TRBV3-1 and TRBJ1-5; 8 bases align to TRBD1. The CDR3 length is 16 residues. The ends lost 5 bases at V and 2 bases at J; junction bases unmatched: 8. Germline CDR1 reads LGHDT; CDR2 reads YNNKEL (reference sequence). In DNA, the CDR3 is TGTGCCAGCAGCTCAGACCAGGGGGCTGGCAATCAGCCCCAGCATTTT. Its translation is CASSSDQGAGNQPQHF.

This clonotype was recorded only once. The rearrangement joins TRBV10-2 to TRBJ2-5; D is ambiguous. Trimming stripped 3 bases from V and 5 bases from J, with 16 bases between. CDR1 is WSHSY and CDR2 is SAAADI in the germline V gene. The CDR3 extends over 15 amino acids. The CDR3: CASSDPTQIRETQYF. The CDR3 nucleotides are TGCGCCAGCAGTGATCCCACTCAGATTAGGGAGACCCAGTACTTC.

The sample holds a few counts of this clonotype. V and J are TRBV28 and TRBJ1-5; the D gene is possibly TRBD1 (5 bases). Looked up from germline, CDR1 is MDHEN and CDR2 is SYDVKM. The V end was cut by 3 bases, the J end by 0 bases, with 12 bases between. CDR3 size: 16 residues. The CDR3 coding sequence is TGTGCCAGCAGTTTGGCAGGGCGAGGTAGCAATCAGCCCCAGCATTTT. Protein sequence: CASSLAGRGSNQPQHF.

This clonotype was seen at least ten times. The CDR3 spells CASSPGARGYGYTF. The DNA of the CDR3 is TGTGCCAGCTCACCAGGGGCCCGGGGCTATGGCTACACCTTC. The chain combines TRBV18 with TRBJ1-2; perhaps TRBD1 as D (5 bases). Trimming removed 2 bases from V and 4 bases from J, with 11 bases in between. Germline CDR1 reads KGHSH; CDR2 reads LQKENI. The CDR3 totals 14 residues.

The table lists this clonotype with a few counts. The genes are TRBV6-1 and TRBJ1-6, with D perhaps TRBD1 (6 bases). The length of the CDR3 is 14 residues. V was pared by 7 bases and J by 9 bases, with 16 bases between. Germline-derived CDR1 and CDR2 are MNHNS and SASEGT. The CDR3 nucleotides are TGTGCCAGCAACAAACAGGGAGTCACTTCACCCCTCCACTTT. Encoded protein: CASNKQGVTSPLHF.

At least ten counts were recorded for this clonotype. The genes are TRBV18 and TRBJ1-1; possibly TRBD1 for D (6 bases). V lost 4 bases and J 5 bases, leaving 20 bases between the germline ends. The CDR3 extends over 16 amino acids. Looked up from germline, CDR1 is KGHSH and CDR2 is LQKENI. The CDR3 spells CASSLGRGSASTEAFF. The CDR3 DNA reads TGTGCCAGCTCACTGGGGAGGGGGAGCGCAAGTACTGAAGCTTTCTTT.

This clonotype was recorded at least ten times. The chain carries TRBV5-1 and TRBJ2-3, with TRBD2 as a possible D gene (6 bases). The CDR3 consists of 13 residues. Germline CDR1 SGHRS, CDR2 YFSETQ. Trimming cost V 4 bases and J 3 bases, with 9 bases left between them. In DNA, the CDR3 is TGCGCCAGCAGCGGAGGGACGACAGATACGCAGTATTTT. Its translation: CASSGGTTDTQYF.

The sample holds a few counts of this clonotype. The chain employs TRBV12-3 or TRBV12-4 and TRBJ2-5; 8 nucleotides line up with TRBD1. This CDR3 is built from 18 residues. Germline trimming cut 3 bases from V and 0 bases from J; bases unmatched to any gene: 12. For the CDR3, the DNA is TGTGCCAGCAGTTTTTCTGAGGCCGGGACAGGAGACCAAGAGACCCAGTACTTC. Amino acid sequence: CASSFSEAGTGDQETQYF.